This passage covers 6 T cell receptor beta chains from one sample sequenced in a study of T cell clonotyping in hematopoietic cell transplantation. Time point specified: recipient sample about 28 days before transplant, after cytoreduction. Only in-frame clones appear in the TCRdb table, and some are missing; sequencing was by immunoSEQ multiplex PCR. The table records around 80,000 clones, 90% to 97% of them present only once. Specimen: peripheral blood mononuclear cells, collected before stem cell transplant. These receptor sequences come from a woman between 50 and 59 years old with acute myeloid leukemia. Some clones in this sample may be carry-over from other donors' samples.

This chain connects TRBV2 to TRBJ1-2, with TRBD1 matching over 9 bases. Germline assignment: CDR1 SNHLY and CDR2 FYNNEI. CDR3 length: 16 amino acids. Trimming at V came to 3 bases and at J to 1 base, leaving 6 bases not matched to a gene. The CDR3 loop reads CASSEIDRGNNYGYTF. The CDR3 coding sequence is TGTGCCAGCAGTGAGATTGACAGGGGGAATAACTATGGCTACACCTTC.

The chain combines TRBV19 with TRBJ1-1; TRBD1 matches 8 bases. The CDR3 consists of 14 residues. The V gene's germline CDR1 is LNHDA and CDR2 SQIVND (reference sequence). With 6 bases clipped from V and 4 bases from J, the junction kept 7 bases outside the gene matches. CDR3 sequence reads: CASSTGGGSTEAFF. In nucleotides, the CDR3 is TGTGCCAGTAGCACAGGGGGGGGATCCACTGAAGCTTTCTTT.

The chain uses TRBV16 and TRBJ1-2; possibly TRBD1 for D (5 bases). V shed 0 bases and J shed 7 bases, with 12 bases lying between them. The CDR3 spans 14 residues. Germline V CDR1 and CDR2: KGHSY, FQNENV. For the CDR3, the DNA is TGTGCCAGCAGCCAATCGAGGGGCGGCGGTGGCTACACCTTC. Translating gives CASSQSRGGGGYTF.

The rearrangement uses TRBV6-5 and TRBJ1-4; D is perhaps TRBD1 (5 bases). The CDR3 spans 14 residues. V lost 0 bases and J 7 bases, leaving 9 bases between the germline ends. Germline CDR1 MNHEY, CDR2 SVGAGI. The CDR3 bases are TGTGCCAGCAGTTACTCAGGGACGGCTGAAAAACTGTTTTTT. Amino acid sequence: CASSYSGTAEKLFF.

This rearrangement joins TRBV7-6 to TRBJ2-1, with 14 bases that match TRBD2. After removal of 4 bases from V and 7 bases from J, the junction contained 9 bases not matched to a gene. The CDR3 contains 17 residues. Germline CDR1 and CDR2: SGHVS and FNYEAQ. CDR3 bases: TGTGCCAGCAGCTCAAGCGGGAGGACTAGCGGGGGGAATGAGCAGTTCTTC. Translation gives CASSSSGRTSGGNEQFF.

The J gene is TRBJ1-4, the V gene TRBV6-1; D ambiguous. The CDR3 loop spans 15 amino acids. V dropped 8 bases and J dropped 4 bases, with 17 bases sitting between them. Germline lookup yields CDR1 MNHNS and CDR2 SASEGT. The CDR3 here is CASGRLGSINEKLFF. The CDR3, as DNA: TGTGCCAGCGGCAGGTTGGGCTCCATTAATGAAAAACTGTTTTTT.